Below are 16 T cell receptor beta chains sequenced from a single sample in a study of PD-1 blockade in classical Hodgkin lymphoma. Assay used: immunoSEQ multiplex PCR; TCRdb lists only in-frame clones, some missing. The profile covers some 30,000 clones, with 70% appearing a single time and about a quarter taken by the ten largest. Every patient was affected by relapse after autologous stem cell transplantation, while exposure to brentuximab vedotin was not uniform. The sample was peripheral blood mononuclear cells (PBMCs), taken before the second cycle of nivolumab. Receptors originate from a human donor with classical Hodgkin lymphoma.

This rearrangement joins TRBV30 to TRBJ1-5, with D unclear. This CDR3 contains 18 residues. The V and J ends lost 0 bases and 4 bases respectively, with 22 bases between them. Germline V gene lookup returns CDR1 GTSNPN and CDR2 SVGIG (reference sequence). The CDR3 here is CAWSVSRGPARWNQPQHF. For the CDR3, the DNA is TGTGCCTGGAGTGTAAGTCGAGGACCAGCCAGATGGAATCAGCCCCAGCATTTT.

The rearrangement uses TRBV6-5 and TRBJ2-3; 11 bases are shared with TRBD2. CDR3 length: 15 residues. CDR1 and CDR2 (germline): MNHEY, SVGAGI. The V gene end was trimmed by 6 bases and the J gene end by 8 bases; junction bases not matched to a gene: 10. This CDR3 reads CASREIAGGLGTQYF. In DNA, the CDR3 is TGTGCCAGCAGGGAGATAGCGGGGGGGCTAGGTACGCAGTATTTT.

The V gene is TRBV30, the J gene TRBJ2-7; tentatively, D is TRBD1 or TRBD2 (5 bases each). Germline lookup yields CDR1 GTSNPN and CDR2 SVGIG (reference sequence). V was cut by 0 bases and J by 0 bases, with 15 bases left in between. This CDR3 is built from 16 residues. The chain's CDR3 is CAWSVNGAPDSYEQYV. Written as DNA, the CDR3 is TGTGCCTGGAGTGTTAACGGGGCGCCCGACTCCTACGAGCAGTACGTC.

The V and J genes are TRBV18 and TRBJ1-3, with 7 positions matching TRBD1. V trimming: 1 base; J trimming: 4 bases; junction bases outside the gene matches: 4. The germline V gene has CDR1 KGHSH and CDR2 LQKENI. The CDR3 is made up of 15 amino acids. CDR3 loop: CASSPQGAEGNTIYF. The CDR3, as DNA: TGTGCCAGCTCACCACAGGGGGCAGAAGGAAACACCATATATTTT.

This rearrangement joins TRBV6-5 to TRBJ1-4; D remains ambiguous. V was pared by 2 bases and J by 8 bases, with 12 bases between. The length of the CDR3 is 14 residues. From germline, CDR1 is MNHEY and CDR2 SVGAGI. CDR3 bases: TGTGCCAGCAGTTACAGGGCGGGTAGCGAAAAACTGTTTTTT. Its translation: CASSYRAGSEKLFF.

This CDR3 is CASSLVGDPDQPQHF. CDR3 coding DNA: TGTGCCAGCAGCTTAGTGGGGGACCCGGATCAGCCCCAGCATTTT. The chain uses TRBV7-8 and TRBJ1-5; a possible D gene is TRBD1 (5 bases). Trimming pared 1 base from V and 5 bases from J, leaving 12 bases between. CDR3 length equals 15 residues. Germline assignment: CDR1 SGHVS and CDR2 FQNEAQ.

Here the CDR3 reads CASSRTGGPNSPLHF. The CDR3 nucleotides read TGTGCCAGCAGCCGGACAGGGGGACCTAATTCACCCCTCCACTTT. The V call is TRBV14, the J call TRBJ1-6; 10 bases are shared with TRBD1. V was clipped by 4 bases and J by 6 bases; unmatched bases: 3. The CDR3 consists of 15 residues. Germline V CDR1 and CDR2: SGHDN, FVKESK.

The chain is built from TRBV7-8 and TRBJ1-5; D call uncertain. The ends were cut back, 5 bases at V and 5 bases at J, with 10 bases in the middle. The CDR3 is 13 amino acids. CDR1 is SGHVS, CDR2 FQNEAQ, per germline. The CDR3 DNA is TGTGCCAGCAGCCTAGGACCCTATCAGCCCCAGCATTTT. As protein: CASSLGPYQPQHF.

The CDR3 nucleotides read TGTGCCAGCAACCCGCGGGGAGAGACCCAGTACTTC. The encoded protein is CASNPRGETQYF. The J gene is TRBJ2-5, the V gene TRBV5-4; tentative D call: TRBD2 (6 bases). The CDR3 runs 12 residues. CDR1 and CDR2 (germline): SGHNT, YYREEE (reference sequence). The V and J ends lost 6 bases and 4 bases respectively, with 10 bases between them.

The CDR3 here is CASRLARETSGYNEQFF. DNA of the CDR3: TGTGCAAGTCGCTTAGCACGAGAGACTAGCGGCTACAATGAGCAGTTCTTC. The chain uses TRBV12-2 and TRBJ2-1; TRBD2, as called in the table, went unchecked against the DNA. TRBV12-2 is a listed pseudogene. This CDR3 is 17 amino acids long.

This clone appeared once. The chain recombines TRBV18 with TRBJ2-7; D gene unclear. V was pared by 3 bases and J by 3 bases, with 9 bases between. In germline, CDR1 is KGHSH, CDR2 LQKENI. The CDR3 runs to 13 residues. The CDR3 coding sequence is TGTGCCAGCTCACCGGGGTCGATCTACGAGCAGTACTTC. Its protein is CASSPGSIYEQYF.

This clone was counted only a few times. The V call is TRBV7-9, the J call TRBJ1-1; D gene uncertain. CDR3 length: 14 residues. Looked up from germline, CDR1 is SEHNR and CDR2 is FQNEAQ (reference sequence). Trimming took off 1 base at V and 4 bases at J, with 10 bases between the two ends. In DNA form, the CDR3 reads TGTGCCAGCAGCTTAGTTACATCGGGCACTGAAGCTTTCTTT. It codes for CASSLVTSGTEAFF.

The chain links TRBV7-2 to TRBJ2-1; D is unresolved. Deletions cut 5 bases from V and 9 bases from J, with 17 bases between. CDR1 SGHTA and CDR2 FQGNSA come from the germline V gene. CDR3 length: 14 residues. CDR3 region: CASSLNARPGEQFF. CDR3 coding DNA: TGTGCCAGCAGCCTCAATGCGCGGCCCGGTGAGCAGTTCTTC.

The rearrangement links TRBV30 to TRBJ2-2, with 7 bases fitting TRBD2. V lost 5 bases, J lost 7 bases, and 13 bases stayed unmatched. This CDR3 region has 15 residues. Germline V gives CDR1 GTSNPN, CDR2 SVGIG (reference sequence). In DNA form, the CDR3 reads TGTGCCTGGGGGGAGGACGGGAGGCCTCTCGGGGAGCTGTTTTTT. Encoded protein: CAWGEDGRPLGELFF.

The CDR3 here is CASSLGEQQVKEQYF. The CDR3 nucleotides read TGCGCCAGCAGCTTGGGCGAACAACAGGTGAAGGAGCAGTACTTC. The chain recombines TRBV5-1 with TRBJ2-7; D may be TRBD1 (5 bases). Germline V gene lookup returns CDR1 SGHRS and CDR2 YFSETQ. V shed 0 bases and J shed 7 bases, with 17 bases lying between them. The CDR3 covers 15 residues.

This clone appeared a single time. J is TRBJ1-6 and V is TRBV19, with 9 bases fitting TRBD1. Looked up from germline, CDR1 is LNHDA and CDR2 is SQIVND (reference sequence). Trimming at V came to 6 bases and at J to 5 bases, leaving 2 bases not matched to a gene. The CDR3 runs 14 residues. The CDR3 DNA reads TGTGCCAGTAGCTGGACAGGGGATAATTCACCCCTCCACTTT. Protein: CASSWTGDNSPLHF.